These 19 T cell receptor beta chains originate from one sample sequenced in a study of T cell repertoires in cytomegalovirus infection. TCRdb processed the reads anew with MiXCR; each CDR3 protein has one entry. The sample lists around 550,000 distinct CDR3 sequences, about 30% occurring once. The sequenced material came from PBMCs. Receptors originate from a human donor in good health (CMV status not recorded). Some clones in this sample may be carry-over from other donors' samples.

This clonotype occurred many times. The gene calls are TRBV7-2 and TRBJ2-1, with 9 nucleotides matching TRBD1. Germline loops: CDR1 SGHTA, CDR2 FQGNSA. This CDR3 is built from 15 residues. Trimming removed 4 bases from V and 6 bases from J; junction bases left unmatched: 7. CDR3 sequence reads: CASSWGQGVGNEQFF. DNA for the CDR3: TGTGCCAGCAGCTGGGGACAGGGTGTGGGCAATGAGCAGTTCTTC. Looking up the rest from reference TRBV7-2 and TRBJ2-1 gives the full variable domain: GAGVSQSPSNKVTEKGKDVELRCDPISGHTALYWYRQSLGQGLEFLIYFQGNSAPDKSGLPSDRFSAERTGGSVSTLTIQRTQQEDSAVYLCASSWGQGVGNEQFFGPGTRLTVL.

A word on this clonotype: Germline is not matched at one junction end, which may reflect a read error. This chain joins TRBV7-7 and TRBJ2-5; D is undetermined. CDR3 length: 13 residues. Germline V gives CDR1 SSHAT, CDR2 FNYEAQ (reference sequence). As DNA, the CDR3 is TGTGCTAGCAGCTTAGGCCAGTCGGAGACCCAGTACTTC. Protein product: CASSLGQSETQYF.

The chain combines TRBV30 with TRBJ1-1; 8 positions agree with TRBD1. CDR1 is GTSNPN and CDR2 is SVGIG in the germline V gene (reference sequence). V was pared by 7 bases and J by 4 bases, with 8 bases of the junction left unmatched. The CDR3 covers 13 residues. CDR3 residues: CAFDRGLGTEAFF. The CDR3 DNA is TGTGCCTTCGACAGGGGATTAGGCACTGAAGCTTTCTTT.

This clonotype was seen only a few times. The chain joins TRBV6-6 to TRBJ2-3, with D unclear. The CDR3 loop spans 18 amino acids. V was clipped by 10 bases and J by 0 bases, with 26 bases between them. CDR1 is MNHNY and CDR2 is SVGAGI in the germline V gene (reference sequence). CDR3 nucleotide sequence: TGTGCCACCCAGACCCGGGCCTCTCAGGCGCCTAGCACAGATACGCAGTATTTT. As protein: CATQTRASQAPSTDTQYF.

The chain employs TRBV7-2 and TRBJ2-1, with 7 bases matching TRBD2. The CDR3 contains 16 residues. Germline V gene sequence: CDR1 SGHTA, CDR2 FQGNSA. The trim removed 5 bases at V and 4 bases at J, leaving 11 bases unmatched. CDR3 DNA: TGTGCCAGCAGCCCGGGTTGGGGGAGGGGATACAATGAGCAGTTCTTC. This codes for CASSPGWGRGYNEQFF.

The genes are TRBV27 and TRBJ1-1; the D is unclear. Trimming took off 3 bases at V and 1 base at J, with 12 bases between the two ends. In germline, CDR1 is MNHEY, CDR2 SMNVEV (reference sequence). The CDR3 is 15 residues long. CDR3 in amino acids: CASSFPPPGNTEAFF. The CDR3 nucleotides read TGTGCCAGCAGTTTCCCCCCCCCGGGGAACACTGAAGCTTTCTTT.

This clonotype was seen more than once but under ten times. The chain joins TRBV6-5 to TRBJ2-7, with TRBD2 matching over 15 bases. With 5 bases clipped from V and 0 bases from J, the junction kept 2 bases outside the gene matches. CDR3 length: 16 amino acids. Per the germline V gene, CDR1 is MNHEY and CDR2 is SVGAGI. The CDR3 nucleotides read TGTGCCAGCAGTAGGACTAGCGGGAGGGCCTCCTACGAGCAGTACTTC. Encoded protein: CASSRTSGRASYEQYF.

The gene calls are TRBV7-9 and TRBJ2-3; D possibly corresponds to TRBD2 (7 bases). Germline CDR1 reads SEHNR; CDR2 reads FQNEAQ (reference sequence). V lost 5 bases to trimming and J lost 6 bases, with 24 bases between them. This CDR3 has 17 residues. This CDR3 is CASSPQGIAGALDTQYF. The CDR3, as DNA: TGTGCCAGCAGCCCGCAGGGGATCGCGGGAGCCCTGGATACGCAGTATTTT.

The sample holds a few counts of this clonotype. The rearrangement links TRBV2 to TRBJ1-1, with 7 positions matching TRBD1. V shed 1 base, J shed 1 base, and the junction held 3 bases outside the gene matches. CDR3 length equals 15 residues. Germline lookup yields CDR1 SNHLY and CDR2 FYNNEI. The CDR3 region is CASSEEDRENTEAFF. CDR3 bases: TGTGCCAGCAGTGAAGAAGACAGGGAGAACACTGAAGCTTTCTTT.

The J gene is TRBJ1-1, the V gene TRBV18; perhaps TRBD1 as D (5 bases). V shed 0 bases and J shed 4 bases, with 9 bases lying between them. This CDR3 is built from 14 residues. CDR1 and CDR2 (germline): KGHSH, LQKENI. CDR3: CASSPPAGPTEAFF. Written as DNA, the CDR3 is TGTGCCAGCTCACCACCGGCAGGGCCCACTGAAGCTTTCTTT.

This clonotype was seen only a few times. One end of the junction fails to match germline, which may point to a read error. The rearrangement links TRBV27 to TRBJ2-1, with a possible D match to TRBD2 (6 bases). Germline CDR1 and CDR2: MNHEY and SMNVEV (reference sequence). There are 16 residues in the CDR3. The chain's CDR3 is CASSSVPTGLATGQSF. The CDR3 bases are TGTGCCAGCAGTTCCGTTCCGACGGGACTCGCCACGGGGCAGTCCTTC.

This chain joins TRBV7-3 and TRBJ2-2, with TRBD1 identical over 7 bases. This CDR3 has 18 amino acids. The trim removed 5 bases at V and 3 bases at J, leaving 15 bases unmatched. CDR1 is SGHTA, CDR2 FQGTGA, per germline. CDR3 in amino acids: CASSTTKGQAGYTGELFF. CDR3 sequence (DNA): TGTGCCAGCAGCACAACTAAAGGACAGGCGGGCTACACCGGGGAGCTGTTTTTT.

A few counts support this clonotype. The chain employs TRBV12-3 or TRBV12-4 and TRBJ2-2; D not certain. Trimming stripped 10 bases from V and 1 base from J, with 13 bases between. This CDR3 has 14 residues. CDR3 amino acids: CATRDAQNTGELFF. Written as DNA, the CDR3 is TGTGCCACTAGAGACGCCCAGAACACCGGGGAGCTGTTTTTT.

This clonotype was detected many times. The J gene is TRBJ1-1, the V gene TRBV6-2 or TRBV6-3; D not certain. The CDR3 is made up of 14 amino acids. V was shortened by 0 bases and J by 0 bases, with 5 bases between the two germline ends. CDR1 and CDR2 (germline): MNHEY, SVGEGT. The CDR3 DNA sequence: TGTGCCAGCAGTTACTCCGGATTGAACACTGAAGCTTTCTTT. The encoded protein is CASSYSGLNTEAFF.

The rearrangement joins TRBV19 to TRBJ1-1; D is perhaps TRBD1 (6 bases). The CDR3 loop spans 15 amino acids. The V end was cut by 9 bases, the J end by 4 bases, with 21 bases between. Germline values: CDR1 LNHDA, CDR2 SQIVND (reference sequence). The CDR3 DNA sequence: TGTGCCAGCCAGAAGTGGGGGGCCACGGGCACTGAAGCTTTCTTT. It yields the protein CASQKWGATGTEAFF.

This CDR3 is CSVGGDRGQFGVFTGELFF. Written as DNA, the CDR3 is TGCAGCGTTGGAGGGGACAGGGGGCAATTCGGAGTGTTCACCGGGGAGCTGTTTTTT. This rearrangement joins TRBV29-1 to TRBJ2-2, with 12 positions matching TRBD1. V lost 4 bases and J lost 4; bases outside the gene matches: 16. Germline V gives CDR1 SQVTM, CDR2 ANQGSEA. This CDR3 has 19 amino acids.

This clonotype occurred a few times. The chain couples TRBV7-6 to TRBJ2-3; weak D call: TRBD1 (6 bases). Looked up from germline, CDR1 is SGHVS and CDR2 is FNYEAQ. V lost 5 bases and J 6 bases, leaving 18 bases between the germline ends. This CDR3 has 15 residues. CDR3 sequence (DNA): TGTGCCAGCAGCCGTAGATGGGGGCGCGGTGATACGCAGTATTTT. It translates to CASSRRWGRGDTQYF.

This clonotype was observed a handful of times. The chain joins TRBV12-3 or TRBV12-4 to TRBJ2-1, with TRBD2 matching 8 bases. V lost 6 bases and J lost 5; bases outside the gene matches: 12. This CDR3 region has 16 residues. The CDR3 DNA reads TGTGCCAGCAGACCCACCGGTGGAGCGGGAGACAATGAGCAGTTCTTC. Its protein product is CASRPTGGAGDNEQFF.

The chain uses TRBV28 and TRBJ1-6, with 9 bases identical to TRBD1. Germline values: CDR1 MDHEN, CDR2 SYDVKM. The CDR3 is 14 residues long. The junction had 4 bases not matched to a gene; V was cut back by 3 bases and J by 10 bases. CDR3 sequence: CASSFMGQGSPLHF. CDR3 DNA sequence: TGTGCCAGCAGTTTCATGGGACAGGGCTCACCCCTCCACTTT.